Each of the 32 T cell receptor beta chains below was sequenced from the same sample in a study of cytomegalovirus exposure and HLA in healthy donors. Primers included in the PCR were 60 Vbeta and 13 Jbeta primers. The table came from immunoSEQ multiplex PCR; TCRdb's copy has only in-frame clones and leaves some out. The sample lists under 150,000 clones, around 79% occurring once. The source material was PBMCs. Every receptor here comes from a woman in her 30s in good health and CMV-seropositive.

This chain connects TRBV7-8 to TRBJ2-1, with 7 bases matching TRBD1. In germline, CDR1 is SGHVS, CDR2 FQNEAQ. The CDR3 extends over 15 amino acids. The J segment lost 4 bases and the V segment lost 1 base, leaving 4 bases of the junction unmatched. This CDR3 is CASSLEGTDYNEQFF. In nucleotides, the CDR3 is TGTGCCAGCAGCTTAGAAGGGACAGATTACAATGAGCAGTTCTTC.

This clone was seen a few times. CDR3 protein: CASSLRGGRALYNEQFF. DNA of the CDR3: TGTGCCAGCAGTTTGAGAGGGGGCAGGGCCCTTTACAATGAGCAGTTCTTC. The chain combines TRBV27 with TRBJ2-1; 7 bases fit TRBD1. This CDR3 spans 17 amino acids. V lost 3 bases, J lost 4 bases, and 12 bases stayed unmatched. Germline CDR1 and CDR2: MNHEY and SMNVEV (reference sequence).

The genes are TRBV5-4 and TRBJ2-7; TRBD1 might be the D (6 bases). Germline lookup yields CDR1 SGHNT and CDR2 YYREEE (reference sequence). Trimming removed 3 bases from V and 0 bases from J, with 13 bases in between. This CDR3 contains 15 residues. CDR3 coding DNA: TGTGCCAGCAGCTCCGGGACAAGGAGCTCCTACGAGCAGTACTTC. It codes for CASSSGTRSSYEQYF.

The chain employs TRBV4-1 and TRBJ2-1, with D possibly TRBD2 on 6 matching bases. Trimming stripped 0 bases from V and 1 base from J, with 10 bases between. From germline, CDR1 is MGHRA and CDR2 YSYEKL. The CDR3 covers 16 residues. The CDR3 DNA follows: TGCGCCAGCAGCCAAGATCGTGGAGGGTCCTACAATGAGCAGTTCTTC. This translates into CASSQDRGGSYNEQFF.

The rearrangement links TRBV7-3 to TRBJ1-1; TRBD1 matches 7 bases. Germline CDR1 and CDR2: SGHTA and FQGTGA. CDR3 length: 15 amino acids. J was trimmed by 5 bases and V by 2 bases; bases with no gene match: 8. CDR3 in DNA: TGTGCCAGCAGCTTAGAGGGCAGGGGGTGGACTGAAGCTTTCTTT. Protein sequence: CASSLEGRGWTEAFF.

V and J are TRBV5-6 and TRBJ2-3; TRBD2 aligns across 8 bases. Unmatched junction bases numbered 7, after V lost 5 bases and J lost 5 bases. This CDR3 is 14 amino acids long. CDR1 and CDR2 from the germline V gene are SGHDT and YYEEEE. The CDR3 DNA reads as TGTGCCAGCAGTAGGCGGGGGGAGATAGATACGCAGTATTTT. Its protein is CASSRRGEIDTQYF.

This rearrangement joins TRBV5-1 to TRBJ2-7; D possibly corresponds to TRBD1 (6 bases). Trimming shortened V by 4 bases and J by 2 bases, and 16 bases separated the two germline ends. Germline assignment: CDR1 SGHRS and CDR2 YFSETQ. The length of the CDR3 is 15 residues. The chain's CDR3 is CASSPGWGTTYEQYF. Written as DNA, the CDR3 is TGCGCCAGCAGCCCCGGATGGGGGACAACCTACGAGCAGTACTTC.

The sample holds a few counts of this clone. V gene TRBV27 combines with J gene TRBJ1-3, with D perhaps TRBD1 (5 bases). The V end lost 11 bases, the J end lost 4 bases, and 12 bases lay between the germline ends. Looked up from germline, CDR1 is MNHEY and CDR2 is SMNVEV (reference sequence). The CDR3 is 12 amino acids. For the CDR3, the DNA is TGTGCCTCACGGGGGGACGGAAACACCATATATTTT. Translated, it gives CASRGDGNTIYF.

This clone was counted once. V and J are TRBV4-1 and TRBJ2-5, with 8 nucleotides matching TRBD1. This CDR3 has 15 amino acids. The germline V gene encodes CDR1 MGHRA and CDR2 YSYEKL. The junction had 10 bases not matched to a gene; V was cut back by 5 bases and J by 5 bases. CDR3 in amino acids: CASSEAGGGWETQYF. The CDR3 region has the DNA TGCGCCAGCAGCGAGGCAGGGGGCGGCTGGGAGACCCAGTACTTC.

This clone showed up just once. The chain uses TRBV6-6 and TRBJ2-3; D unclear. V lost 2 bases and J lost 0, with 9 bases in between. This CDR3 has 15 residues. The V gene's germline CDR1 is MNHNY and CDR2 SVGAGI (reference sequence). The CDR3 loop reads CASSYGARSTDTQYF. In DNA form, the CDR3 reads TGTGCCAGCAGTTACGGTGCGAGGAGCACAGATACGCAGTATTTT.

This clone was observed once. The rearrangement joins TRBV4-3 to TRBJ2-7; TRBD2 matches 12 bases. Trimming at V came to 4 bases and at J to 3 bases, leaving 10 bases not matched to a gene. The CDR3 loop spans 17 amino acids. Looked up from germline, CDR1 is LGHNA and CDR2 is YSLEER. The CDR3 bases are TGCGCCAGCAGCCGAACCTTTGGACTAGCGGGGCTCTACGAGCAGTACTTC. This translates into CASSRTFGLAGLYEQYF.

This rearrangement joins TRBV5-1 to TRBJ2-5; D uncertain. Between the trimmed V and J ends, which lost 1 base and 0 bases, there was a span of 7 bases. The CDR3 consists of 14 residues. Germline V gives CDR1 SGHRS, CDR2 YFSETQ. CDR3 in DNA: TGCGCCAGCAGCTTGTTTCAGAACCAAGAGACCCAGTACTTC. It is translated as CASSLFQNQETQYF.

In the case of this clone: The junction differs from germline at one of its ends, possibly a read error. Other DNA sequences within the sample encode an identical CDR3. This chain uses TRBV27 with TRBJ1-2; 8 nucleotides align to TRBD1. CDR3 size: 15 residues. The germline V gene has CDR1 MNHEY and CDR2 SMNVEV (reference sequence). The CDR3, as DNA: TGCGCCAGCAGTCCCCTCAGGGGGCACCTCTATGGCTACACCTTC. Translated: CASSPLRGHLYGYTF.

This clone appeared a single time. The chain has TRBV29-1 and TRBJ2-1; 10 bases align to TRBD2. The CDR3 sequence is 13 residues long. With 8 bases clipped from V and 6 bases from J, the junction kept 7 bases outside the gene matches. Germline-derived CDR1 and CDR2 are SQVTM and ANQGSEA. The CDR3 here is CSFGSGGINEQFF. DNA of the CDR3: TGCAGCTTCGGTAGCGGGGGGATCAATGAGCAGTTCTTC.

The V gene is TRBV7-2, the J gene TRBJ1-6; 11 bases fit TRBD1. With V trimmed by 6 bases and J by 9 bases, 16 bases remained unmatched. The CDR3 sequence is 18 residues long. Looked up from germline, CDR1 is SGHTA and CDR2 is FQGNSA. CDR3 in amino acids: CASSLRTGGLERGSPLHF. DNA of the CDR3: TGTGCCAGCAGTCTTCGGACAGGGGGCTTGGAAAGGGGTTCACCCCTCCACTTT. The full variable domain, in which reference TRBV7-2 and TRBJ1-6 provide the parts outside the CDR3, is GAGVSQSPSNKVTEKGKDVELRCDPISGHTALYWYRQSLGQGLEFLIYFQGNSAPDKSGLPSDRFSAERTGGSVSTLTIQRTQQEDSAVYLCASSLRTGGLERGSPLHFGNGTRLTVT.

J is TRBJ1-5 and V is TRBV6-1; TRBD1 matches 8 bases. The J segment lost 4 bases and the V segment lost 4 bases, leaving 9 bases of the junction unmatched. Germline V lookup: CDR1 MNHNS, CDR2 SASEGT. CDR3 size: 16 residues. CDR3 in amino acids: CASSAIGQGRNQPQHF. The CDR3 DNA sequence: TGTGCCAGCAGTGCCATCGGACAGGGCAGGAATCAGCCCCAGCATTTT.

The chain recombines TRBV27 with TRBJ1-6, with D unresolved. This CDR3 spans 15 amino acids. V gave up 5 bases and J gave up 7 bases, with 15 bases separating them. Per the germline V gene, CDR1 is MNHEY and CDR2 is SMNVEV (reference sequence). CDR3 DNA sequence: TGTGCCAGCAGTACGATTCAGGTCCCCAATTCACCCCTCCACTTT. Translation: CASSTIQVPNSPLHF.

V and J are TRBV28 and TRBJ2-3, with 8 bases fitting TRBD1. The CDR3 has 15 residues. V lost 5 bases and J lost 5; bases outside the gene matches: 9. Per germline, CDR1 MDHEN and CDR2 SYDVKM. The DNA for the CDR3 is TGTGCCAGCAGTCCAGGACAGGGATTCATAGATACGCAGTATTTT. It is translated as CASSPGQGFIDTQYF.

The chain combines TRBV5-1 with TRBJ2-3; a weak D match, TRBD1 (9 bases). This CDR3 comprises 17 residues. V was shortened by 3 bases and J by 5 bases, with 22 bases between the two germline ends. Germline CDR1 reads SGHRS; CDR2 reads YFSETQ. CDR3 protein: CASSYPRGGQGVDTQYF. As DNA, the CDR3 is TGCGCCAGCAGCTACCCTCGGGGGGGACAGGGAGTAGATACGCAGTATTTT.

This chain joins TRBV6-6 and TRBJ2-5, with a weak D call TRBD2 (7 bases). The CDR3 has 15 residues. Trimming removed 5 bases from V and 5 bases from J, with 18 bases in between. The germline gives CDR1 MNHNY, CDR2 SVGAGI (reference sequence). CDR3 amino acids: CASSGPGGAGETQYF. The DNA for the CDR3 is TGTGCCAGCAGTGGCCCTGGGGGGGCCGGGGAGACCCAGTACTTC.

The chain joins TRBV7-2 to TRBJ2-5; 8 positions agree with TRBD2. CDR3 size: 16 residues. Germline V gene lookup returns CDR1 SGHTA and CDR2 FQGNSA. J gave up 4 bases and V 5 bases, and 12 bases lay outside the gene matches. This CDR3 is CASSPRAGGASETQYF. The CDR3 nucleotides are TGTGCCAGCAGCCCCCGGGCGGGGGGAGCCTCAGAGACCCAGTACTTC.

The gene calls are TRBV7-2 and TRBJ2-2, with TRBD2 identical over 8 bases. This CDR3 contains 16 residues. Germline CDR1 is SGHTA and CDR2 is FQGNSA. Trimming took 5 bases from V and 7 from J; bases not matched to a gene: 12. The CDR3 spells CASSTLAGNIGGELFF. The DNA for the CDR3 is TGTGCCAGCAGCACCTTAGCGGGGAACATAGGCGGGGAGCTGTTTTTT. Looking up the rest from reference TRBV7-2 and TRBJ2-2 gives the full variable domain: GAGVSQSPSNKVTEKGKDVELRCDPISGHTALYWYRQSLGQGLEFLIYFQGNSAPDKSGLPSDRFSAERTGGSVSTLTIQRTQQEDSAVYLCASSTLAGNIGGELFFGEGSRLTVL.

This clone was seen only once. This chain connects TRBV2 to TRBJ1-5, with D perhaps TRBD1 (5 bases). The CDR3 totals 15 residues. The germline V gene has CDR1 SNHLY and CDR2 FYNNEI. V lost 5 bases and J lost 0, with 11 bases in between. CDR3 nucleotide sequence: TGTGCCAGCAGTTATCAGGGATTTAGCAATCAGCCCCAGCATTTT. Protein sequence: CASSYQGFSNQPQHF.

This clone was seen only a few times. J is TRBJ1-5 and V is TRBV12-5; D is undetermined. The CDR3 runs 12 residues. V dropped 4 bases and J dropped 7 bases, with 8 bases sitting between them. Germline V gives CDR1 LGHNT, CDR2 FRNRAP. In nucleotides, the CDR3 is TGTGCTAGTGGTTCCTCAGTCCAGCCCCAGCATTTT. It specifies CASGSSVQPQHF.

V and J are TRBV5-4 and TRBJ2-3; 8 nucleotides match TRBD2. The CDR3 is 17 amino acids. Germline V gene lookup returns CDR1 SGHNT and CDR2 YYREEE (reference sequence). The V gene end was trimmed by 0 bases and the J gene end by 2 bases; junction bases not matched to a gene: 8. The CDR3, as DNA: TGTGCCAGCAGCTTGGGGTCAGGAGCGGGGGACACAGATACGCAGTATTTT. It specifies CASSLGSGAGDTDTQYF.

This chain joins TRBV6-1 and TRBJ2-2; 9 bases agree with TRBD1. The junction had 10 bases not matched to a gene; V was cut back by 7 bases and J by 7 bases. CDR1 and CDR2 from the germline V gene are MNHNS and SASEGT. This CDR3 has 15 amino acids. This chain's CDR3 is CASNRGTGYGGELFF. In nucleotides, the CDR3 is TGTGCCAGCAATCGCGGGACAGGGTACGGCGGGGAGCTGTTTTTT.

The chain has TRBV7-6 and TRBJ2-1, with no clear D. Germline V lookup: CDR1 SGHVS, CDR2 FNYEAQ. Trimming removed 1 base from V and 0 bases from J, with 10 bases in between. This CDR3 is 16 amino acids long. CDR3 DNA sequence: TGTGCCAGCAGCTTAGTAGGTTGGAGCTCCTACAATGAGCAGTTCTTC. Translation: CASSLVGWSSYNEQFF.

This rearrangement joins TRBV7-9 to TRBJ2-2, with 7 bases aligning to TRBD1. J lost 4 bases, V lost 5 bases, and 10 bases had no gene match. Per germline, CDR1 SEHNR and CDR2 FQNEAQ (reference sequence). CDR3 size: 16 residues. The DNA for the CDR3 is TGTGCCAGCAGCCAGGACAGGTCGAAACCCACCGGGGAGCTGTTTTTT. It specifies CASSQDRSKPTGELFF.

V usage is TRBV30 and J usage is TRBJ1-3, with no clear D. CDR3 size: 15 residues. Trimming pared 4 bases from V and 4 bases from J, leaving 17 bases between. Per germline, CDR1 GTSNPN and CDR2 SVGIG (reference sequence). The CDR3 loop reads CAWNRLGGPGNTIYF. The CDR3 nucleotides read TGTGCCTGGAATAGGCTTGGAGGTCCGGGAAACACCATATATTTT.

The gene calls are TRBV5-1 and TRBJ1-6; D uncertain. The CDR3 consists of 13 residues. Trimming pared 0 bases from V and 10 bases from J, leaving 8 bases between. Per germline, CDR1 SGHRS and CDR2 YFSETQ. DNA for the CDR3: TGCGCCAGCAGCTTGGCCGGGAGATCACCCCTCCACTTT. Residues: CASSLAGRSPLHF.

This sequence joins TRBV6-1 and TRBJ1-2; 10 nucleotides line up with TRBD1. V was clipped by 7 bases and J by 4 bases; unmatched bases: 6. CDR1 and CDR2 from the germline V gene are MNHNS and SASEGT. CDR3 length: 14 amino acids. DNA of the CDR3: TGTGCCAGCAAGTGGACAGGGGGGGGCTATGGCTACACCTTC. Amino acids: CASKWTGGGYGYTF.

The rearrangement uses TRBV4-3 and TRBJ1-3; D is uncertain. The germline V gene has CDR1 LGHNA and CDR2 YSLEER. The V end lost 0 bases, the J end lost 2 bases, and 8 bases lay between the germline ends. This CDR3 region has 15 residues. CDR3 sequence (DNA): TGCGCCAGCAGCCAAGAAAGTTCGGCTGGAAACACCATATATTTT. This sequence encodes CASSQESSAGNTIYF.